The 14 T cell receptor beta chains below come from one sample, sequenced in a study of CD8+CD57+ T cells in acquired aplastic anemia. The study profiled TCR beta VDJ and CDR3 using genomic DNA as template. Via MiXCR, TCRdb re-called the reads, giving one row per CDR3 protein. The sample lists some 130,000 distinct CDR3 sequences; approximately 41% were seen once. Sequenced sample: sorted CD4+, CD8+, or CD8+CD57+ T cells (not recorded which) from PBMCs. Receptor source: a human donor in good health, serving as a control.

V gene TRBV7-9 combines with J gene TRBJ2-7, with 9 bases identical to TRBD1. The CDR3 contains 13 residues. Germline trimming cut 5 bases from V and 6 bases from J; bases unmatched to any gene: 5. The germline V gene has CDR1 SEHNR and CDR2 FQNEAQ (reference sequence). CDR3 coding DNA: TGTGCCAGCAGCCGGGACAGGGAGGGCGAGCAGTACTTC. It specifies CASSRDREGEQYF.

This clonotype was detected ten times or more. The chain carries TRBV7-9 and TRBJ2-7; TRBD2 is a possible D gene (7 bases). This CDR3 has 16 residues. CDR1 is SEHNR, CDR2 FQNEAQ, per germline (reference sequence). V was clipped by 5 bases and J by 2 bases, with 19 bases between them. The CDR3 protein is CASSPGRGRGTYEQYF. In DNA, the CDR3 is TGTGCCAGCAGCCCGGGGAGGGGGAGAGGGACCTACGAGCAGTACTTC.

This clonotype was observed at least ten times. The chain couples TRBV7-9 to TRBJ2-2; D ambiguous. The V gene lost 5 bases and the J gene lost 0 bases, with 7 bases spanning the gap. The CDR3 runs 14 residues. Looked up from germline, CDR1 is SEHNR and CDR2 is FQNEAQ (reference sequence). The CDR3 DNA reads as TGTGCCAGCAGCCACCCCACGAACACCGGGGAGCTGTTTTTT. It specifies CASSHPTNTGELFF.

This clonotype has a count of ten or more. This chain connects TRBV12-5 to TRBJ1-6; D uncertain. The V and J ends lost 3 bases and 7 bases respectively, with 10 bases between them. This CDR3 has 14 amino acids. Germline lookup yields CDR1 LGHNT and CDR2 FRNRAP. In nucleotides, the CDR3 is TGTGCTAGTGGTTTTGGGCAGGAGAATTCACCCCTCCACTTT. Translating gives CASGFGQENSPLHF.

This clonotype occurred many times. The chain couples TRBV20-1 to TRBJ1-4; no clear D gene. Trimming took 6 bases from V and 4 from J, leaving 12 bases between them. The length of the CDR3 is 13 residues. CDR1 and CDR2 from the germline V gene are DFQATT and SNEGSKA (reference sequence). CDR3 protein: CSAPWNHNEKLFF. The CDR3, as DNA: TGCAGTGCCCCCTGGAATCATAATGAAAAACTGTTTTTT.

This clonotype was counted only a few times. This may be a read error: a much more frequent sequence differs by one nucleotide. The chain uses TRBV7-2 and TRBJ2-5; D not certain. The CDR3 extends over 14 amino acids. Trimming removed 3 bases at V and 5 bases at J, with 13 bases between. Germline V gene sequence: CDR1 SGHTA, CDR2 FQGNSA. The DNA of the CDR3 is TGTGCCAGCAGCTTGGCCCCTTCGAGGGAGACCCAGTACTTC. It is translated as CASSLAPSRETQYF. The variable domain in full, completed from reference TRBV7-2 and TRBJ2-5, reads GAGVSQSPSNKVTEKGKDVELRCDPISGHTALYWYRQSLGQGLEFLIYFQGNSAPDKSGLPSDRFSAERTGGSVSTLTIQRTQQEDSAVYLCASSLAPSRETQYFGPGTRLLVL.

The chain couples TRBV20-1 to TRBJ2-2; a possible D gene is TRBD2 (5 bases). The CDR3 is 14 amino acids. CDR1 and CDR2 (germline): DFQATT, SNEGSKA (reference sequence). V lost 2 bases, J lost 1 base, and 8 bases lay in between. CDR3 nucleotide sequence: TGCAGTGCTAGAAAGGCGGGGAACACCGGGGAGCTGTTTTTT. Its translation is CSARKAGNTGELFF.

This clonotype occurred many times. The chain uses TRBV9 and TRBJ1-3; tentative D call: TRBD1 (5 bases). V was cut by 7 bases and J by 0 bases, with 11 bases left in between. Germline V gene lookup returns CDR1 SGDLS and CDR2 YYNGEE. The CDR3 length is 14 residues. Written as DNA, the CDR3 is TGTGCCAGCTCTAGGGACCACTCTGGAAACACCATATATTTT. This sequence encodes CASSRDHSGNTIYF.

This chain connects TRBV3-1 to TRBJ1-6, with TRBD1 matching over 12 bases. This CDR3 has 16 residues. Unmatched junction bases numbered 11, after V lost 4 bases and J lost 13 bases. CDR1 is LGHDT and CDR2 is YNNKEL in the germline V gene (reference sequence). CDR3 coding DNA: TGTGCCAGCAGCCTTTCCGGGACAGGGGGCGCGGGGCCCCTCCACTTT. Translation: CASSLSGTGGAGPLHF.

This sequence joins TRBV19 and TRBJ1-1; the D is unclear. There are 13 residues in the CDR3. V was shortened by 3 bases and J by 1 base, with 6 bases between the two germline ends. Per germline, CDR1 LNHDA and CDR2 SQIVND (reference sequence). CDR3 loop: CASSIFTNTEAFF. CDR3 nucleotides: TGTGCCAGTAGTATTTTCACGAACACTGAAGCTTTCTTT. The complete variable domain, with remaining parts taken from reference TRBV19 and TRBJ1-1, reads DGGITQSPKYLFRKEGQNVTLSCEQNLNHDAMYWYRQDPGQGLRLIYYSQIVNDFQKGDIAEGYSVSREKKESFPLTVTSAQKNPTAFYLCASSIFTNTEAFFGQGTRLTVV.

This clonotype was observed many times. The V gene is TRBV2, the J gene TRBJ1-1; 8 positions match TRBD1. The CDR3 loop spans 15 amino acids. The J segment lost 4 bases and the V segment lost 0 bases, leaving 4 bases of the junction unmatched. The germline V gene encodes CDR1 SNHLY and CDR2 FYNNEI. CDR3 residues: CASSEARGQGTEAFF. CDR3 coding DNA: TGTGCCAGCAGTGAAGCGCGTGGACAGGGCACTGAAGCTTTCTTT.

The rearrangement uses TRBV7-3 and TRBJ2-5, with a weak D call TRBD2 (6 bases). The CDR3 is made up of 14 amino acids. Trimming took off 3 bases at V and 2 bases at J, with 10 bases between the two ends. Germline V gene lookup returns CDR1 SGHTA and CDR2 FQGTGA. The CDR3 loop is CASSFGTLQETQYF. Written as DNA, the CDR3 is TGTGCCAGCAGCTTCGGGACTCTACAAGAGACCCAGTACTTC.

This clonotype has at least ten counts. V and J are TRBV6-4 and TRBJ1-5, with D perhaps TRBD1 (5 bases). The CDR3 runs to 13 residues. Trimming removed 8 bases at V and 4 bases at J, with 12 bases between. The germline V gene has CDR1 MRHNA and CDR2 SNTAGT. The CDR3 loop is CASSPHRNQPQHF. The CDR3, as DNA: TGTGCCAGCTCGCCCCACAGGAATCAGCCCCAGCATTTT.

Details on this clonotype: This may come from a read error, since a much larger clone is one base off. The chain combines TRBV19 with TRBJ1-5; D call uncertain. CDR3 length equals 14 residues. Germline CDR1 and CDR2: LNHDA and SQIVND (reference sequence). For the CDR3, the DNA is TGTGCCAGTAGTAGCAGGCGGTGGTATCAGCCCCGGCATTTT. Translated: CASSSRRWYQPRHF.